The clone carrying this T cell receptor (beta chain) was counted ten times or more. Its specificity is unknown. MiXCR, applied by TCRdb to the RT-PCR reads, yields one record per CDR3 protein. The table has about 520,000 distinct CDR3 sequences, 6% to 9% seen once. These data belong to a study of response to subunit inactivated influenza vaccine. General observations from the study: Authors proposed each seasonal influenza vaccination draws in few new T cells.

Germline V gene data show CDR1 as SGHAT and CDR2 as FQDESV (reference sequence). The CDR3 loop spans 15 amino acids. V was shortened by 5 bases and J by 4 bases, with 18 bases between the two germline ends. The material sequenced was PBMCs from blood, taken approximately 25 months after vaccination. The TCR comes from a man between 50 and 69 years old who received an inactivated influenza vaccine. J is TRBJ2-7 and V is TRBV11-1; a possible D gene is TRBD2 (6 bases). The CDR3 coding sequence is TGTGCCAGCAGCGTTCCGTTGGGGGGAGGATACGAGCAGTACTTC. The encoded protein is CASSVPLGGGYEQYF.